This T cell receptor beta chain was identified in a study of control samples from healthy donors and cancer patients. The method was immunoSEQ multiplex PCR; TCRdb's version includes in-frame clones alone and lacks a portion of them. The sample contains over 150,000 clones, approximately 94% of which appear only once. The sequencing sample was made of blood. The clonotype comes from a man aged 35 to 55 in good health.

The CDR3: CASRSLDNSPLHF. The DNA for the CDR3 is TGTGCCAGCAGGTCCTTAGATAATTCACCCCTCCACTTT. The chain joins TRBV27 to TRBJ1-6; no clear D gene. Germline V gives CDR1 MNHEY, CDR2 SMNVEV (reference sequence). There are 13 residues in the CDR3. Trimming stripped 6 bases from V and 5 bases from J, with 8 bases between.